This record concerns one T cell receptor (beta chain) sequence. In its sample, this clonotype was seen many times. No antigen is known for it. Base-call qualities are not available, and no considerably larger clone is one nucleotide away. From the second PCR step onward, the TCR alpha chain libraries and the TCR beta chain libraries were amplified separately. The CMV status of each donor was determined by measuring IFNgamma production from CD4+ T cells after fresh PBMCs had been stimulated overnight with CMV viral lysate. CD4 T cells were positively selected using Miltenyi beads, after which CD8 T cells were positively selected from the CD4-negative fraction. After staining for CD3, CD4, CD8, CD45RA, CD27 and a live/dead dye, cells were sorted on a BD Aria II into four subsets based on CD45RA and CD27. Three healthy volunteers provided blood, and the blood of each volunteer was split into CD4 and CD8 T cells and then into four differentiation subsets. About 120 ml of peripheral blood was taken from each donor, and PBMC were separated by density-gradient centrifugation on Ficoll-Paque PLUS. Sorted cells were lysed in RLT buffer, and RNA was extracted with a Qiagen RNeasy kit and stored at -80°C.

The data were obtained in a study of naive and memory T cell subsets (dated 2017 in TCRdb). Turning to the overall study: An open-source, UMI-based TCR alpha and beta sequencing pipeline was applied to sorted naive and memory peripheral blood T cell subsets. RNA was DNase-treated and reverse transcribed with TCR constant-region primers, mostly using SuperScript III. IgG serology results and the functional CMV T cell responses were in complete agreement.

The library was made by UMI-ligation and nested PCR. An equimolar mix of two oligonucleotides covering both TRBC1 and TRBC2 was used as the beta constant-region primer. Four rounds of PCR, combining the SP2 primer with nested alpha and beta constant-region primers, were used to amplify the ligated cDNA. A single-stranded oligonucleotide carrying the SP2 primer and a 12-nucleotide UMI was ligated to the 3' end of the cDNA by T4 RNA ligase 1. The ligation reaction was incubated at 16°C for 20-24 hours. PCR2 was usually performed as a SYBR Green qPCR and halted at a preset threshold so that over-amplification would not occur. Agencourt AMPure XP magnetic beads were used for all purifications after the first. Libraries were quantified by Qubit and checked on a TapeStation, with a main peak expected near 650 bp. The pooled libraries were sequenced on an Illumina MiSeq using v2 2x251 paired-end kits, which usually yielded roughly 0.85-2.2 million reads per sample. Each sample was pooled at approximately 4.3 nM, and about 4.5-7% PhiX was included to help cluster recognition. On the study's bioinformatics: Using tag matching that tolerated one base-pair mismatch, Decombinator assigned V and J genes to FASTQ reads that had been processed by Demultiplexor. Collapsinator used UMIs to correct both sequencing errors and frequency errors arising from PCR heterogeneity. CDR3Translator translated TCRs and extracted CDR3s from the conserved cysteine to the FGXG phenylalanine, flagging non-productive sequences. Gini, Shannon entropy and inverse Simpson indices were calculated on repertoires that had been subsampled to equal numbers of UMI-defined TCRs. Power-law fits to clonotype abundance distributions were performed by maximum likelihood within the linear range. On one naive CD8 sample, the pipeline and MIGEC gave similar UMI counts, unique TCR numbers and clonal distributions. One analysis removed from the naive repertoire any naive TCRs that were also present in any memory subset from the same donor. A set of some 7,600 CMV-associated CDR3 sequences, compiled from VDJdb and a published dataset, was used to search the repertoires. The public reads were reprocessed in TCRdb via fastp at Q25 and MiXCR, keeping in-frame beta chains. Rows are combined by CDR3 protein, so each entry shows the most common genes and DNA. TCRdb's processing, not the authors', yielded these V and J calls. This sample is represented by over 80,000 distinct CDR3 sequences; roughly 10% of them were singletons. The top ten hold just over 0.13% of the sample.

Findings and caveats that apply to the study as a whole: A few larger clonotypes were found in naive repertoires, especially CD8, and these larger clonotypes were possibly memory cells re-expressing CD45RA. The repertoire findings for the naive and memory subsets could not be validated against a ground truth because none was available. TCR abundance followed a power law whose exponent differed between naive and memory subsets but was consistent across the three individuals. Gini index rose and Shannon and inverse Simpson diversity fell from naive through CM, EM and EMRA in both CD4 and CD8 cells. RNA-based TCR counts may be affected by expression changes linked to T cell activation and differentiation. After error correction, only a single occurrence was seen for over 85% of naive TCR sequences, so much steeper abundance distributions were produced than in memory subsets. Each clonotype was defined as a single alpha or beta chain sequence rather than as a paired alpha/beta receptor.

The sample was naive CD4+ T cells from blood. Per the publication, the cell subset or site label means: naive T cells, CD45RA high CD27+. This receptor was obtained from a human donor in good health.

CDR3 reads: CASSPRTRSISGANVLTF. The sequenced DNA is TGTGCCAGCAGCCCTCGGACACGCTCCATCTCTGGGGCCAACGTCCTGACTTTC. The chain employs TRBV7-9 and TRBJ2-6; 5 matching bases give a weak D call of TRBD1. Per the germline V gene (reference sequence), SEHNR is the CDR1 and FQNEAQ is the CDR2. The CDR3 numbers 18 residues from cysteine through phenylalanine. The sequence is cut down to CDR3 DNA, 54 bases in frame from base 1. V is clipped by 5 bases and J by 0 bases, and the sequence between their germline boundaries is 17 bases long. The variable domain in full, with residues beyond the CDR3 obtained from the reference TRBV7-9 and TRBJ2-6 genes, is DTGVSQNPRHKITKRGQNVTFRCDPISEHNRLYWYRQTLGQGPEFLTYFQNEAQLEKSRLLSDRFSAERPKGSFSTLEIQRTEQGDSAMYLCASSPRTRSISGANVLTFGAGSRLTVL.